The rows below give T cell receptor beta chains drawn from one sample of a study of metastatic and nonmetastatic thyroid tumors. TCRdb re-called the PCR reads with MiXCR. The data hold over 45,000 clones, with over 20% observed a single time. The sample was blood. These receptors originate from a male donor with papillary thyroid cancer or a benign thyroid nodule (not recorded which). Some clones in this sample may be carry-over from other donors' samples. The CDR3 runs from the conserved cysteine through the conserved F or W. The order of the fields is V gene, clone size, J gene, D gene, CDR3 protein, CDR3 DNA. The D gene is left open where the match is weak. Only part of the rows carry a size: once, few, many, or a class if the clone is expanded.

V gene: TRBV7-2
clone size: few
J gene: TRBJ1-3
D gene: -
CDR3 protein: CASSLDSTIYF
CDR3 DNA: TGTGCCAGCAGCTTAGACAGCACCATATATTTT

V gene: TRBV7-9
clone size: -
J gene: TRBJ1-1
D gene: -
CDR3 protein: CASSLLGYMNTEAFF
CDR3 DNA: TGTGCCAGCAGCTTATTGGGATATATGAACACTGAAGCTTTCTTT

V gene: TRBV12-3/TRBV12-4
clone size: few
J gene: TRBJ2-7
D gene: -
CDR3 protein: CASSLGRARERYF
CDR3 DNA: TGTGCCAGCAGTTTAGGGCGTGCTCGCGAGCGGTACTTC

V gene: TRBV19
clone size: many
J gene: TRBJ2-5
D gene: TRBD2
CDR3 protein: CAGGGLQETQYF
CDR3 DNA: TGTGCCGGCGGGGGGCTCCAAGAGACCCAGTACTTC

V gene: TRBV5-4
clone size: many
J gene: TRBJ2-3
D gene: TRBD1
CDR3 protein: CASSWTSAGGPDTQYF
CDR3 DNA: TGTGCCAGCAGCTGGACATCGGCAGGGGGCCCAGATACGCAGTATTTT

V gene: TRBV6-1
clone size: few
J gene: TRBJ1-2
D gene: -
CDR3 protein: CASTSGPPGNYGYTF
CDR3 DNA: TGTGCCAGCACCTCGGGACCCCCTGGAAACTATGGCTACACCTTC

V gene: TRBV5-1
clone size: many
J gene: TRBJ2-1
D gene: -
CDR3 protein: CASSLVTGLNEQFF
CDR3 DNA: TGCGCCAGCAGCTTGGTAACAGGGTTGAATGAGCAGTTCTTC

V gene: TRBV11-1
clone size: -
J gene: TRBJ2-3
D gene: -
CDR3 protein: CASSHRDIDTDTQYF
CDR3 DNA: TGTGCCAGCAGCCACCGAGACATAGATACAGATACGCAGTATTTT

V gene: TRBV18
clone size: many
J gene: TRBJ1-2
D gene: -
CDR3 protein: CASAAGVNYGYTF
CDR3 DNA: TGTGCCAGCGCAGCAGGGGTTAACTATGGCTACACCTTC

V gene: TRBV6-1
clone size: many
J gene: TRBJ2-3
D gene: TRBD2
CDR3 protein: CASGWTSGGADTQYF
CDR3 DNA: TGTGCCAGCGGTTGGACTAGCGGGGGGGCAGATACGCAGTATTTT

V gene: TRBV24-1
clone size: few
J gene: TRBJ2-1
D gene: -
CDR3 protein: CAPARGHYNEQFF
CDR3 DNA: TGTGCCCCAGCAAGGGGACACTACAATGAGCAGTTCTTC

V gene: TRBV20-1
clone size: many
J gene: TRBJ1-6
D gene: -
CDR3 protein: CSARDTGPYNSPLHF
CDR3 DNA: TGCAGTGCTAGAGATACCGGACCTTATAATTCACCCCTCCACTTT

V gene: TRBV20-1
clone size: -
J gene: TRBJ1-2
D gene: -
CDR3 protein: CSAPLGGNTYGYTF
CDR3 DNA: TGCAGTGCTCCGCTGGGCGGCAACACCTATGGCTACACCTTC

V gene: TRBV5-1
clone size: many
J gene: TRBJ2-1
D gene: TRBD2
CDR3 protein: CASSPRREGEQFF
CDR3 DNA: TGCGCCAGCAGCCCTCGAAGGGAGGGCGAGCAGTTCTTC

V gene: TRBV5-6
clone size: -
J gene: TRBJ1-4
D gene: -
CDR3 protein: CASSANEKLFF
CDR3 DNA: TGTGCCAGCAGCGCGAATGAAAAACTGTTTTTT

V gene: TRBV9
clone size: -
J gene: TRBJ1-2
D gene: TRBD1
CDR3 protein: CASSVGPGGTGRYGYTF
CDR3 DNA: TGTGCCAGCAGCGTAGGTCCTGGGGGGACAGGTCGTTATGGCTACACCTTC

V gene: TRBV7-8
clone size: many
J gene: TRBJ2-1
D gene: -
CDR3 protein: CASSSREISYNEQFF
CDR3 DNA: TGTGCCAGCAGCTCTCGGGAGATCAGCTACAATGAGCAGTTCTTC

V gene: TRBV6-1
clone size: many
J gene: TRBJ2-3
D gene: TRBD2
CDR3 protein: CASSELAGAPDTQYF
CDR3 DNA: TGTGCCAGCAGTGAACTAGCGGGAGCCCCAGATACGCAGTATTTT

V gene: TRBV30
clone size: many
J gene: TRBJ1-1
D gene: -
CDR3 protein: CAWRASRNTEAFF
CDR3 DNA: TGTGCCTGGAGAGCCTCACGAAACACTGAAGCTTTCTTT

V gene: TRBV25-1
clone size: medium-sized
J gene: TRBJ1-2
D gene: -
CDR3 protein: CASWGDYGYTF
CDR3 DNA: TGTGCCAGCTGGGGAGACTATGGCTACACCTTC

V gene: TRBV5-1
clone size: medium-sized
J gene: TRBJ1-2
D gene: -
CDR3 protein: CASSLTANYGYTF
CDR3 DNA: TGCGCCAGCAGCTTGACAGCTAACTATGGCTACACCTTC

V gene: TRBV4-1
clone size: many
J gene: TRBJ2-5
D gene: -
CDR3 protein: CASSQEGGGKKNF
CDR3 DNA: TGCGCCAGCAGCCAAGAAGGGGGGGGGAAAAAGAACTTC

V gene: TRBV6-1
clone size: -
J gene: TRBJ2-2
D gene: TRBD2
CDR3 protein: CASQESGRGGTGELFF
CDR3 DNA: TGTGCCAGCCAGGAGAGCGGGAGGGGAGGTACCGGGGAGCTGTTTTTT

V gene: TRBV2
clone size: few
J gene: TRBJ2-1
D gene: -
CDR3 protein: CANIGNEQFF
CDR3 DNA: TGTGCCAACATAGGGAATGAGCAGTTCTTC

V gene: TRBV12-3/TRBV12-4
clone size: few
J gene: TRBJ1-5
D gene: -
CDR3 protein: CASIRVVSNQPQHF
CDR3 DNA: TGTGCCAGCATCCGGGTGGTCAGCAATCAGCCCCAGCATTTT

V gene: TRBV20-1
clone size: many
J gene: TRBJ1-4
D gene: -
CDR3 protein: CSARADEVSYEKLFF
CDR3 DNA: TGCAGTGCTAGAGCGGATGAGGTCTCATATGAAAAACTGTTTTTT

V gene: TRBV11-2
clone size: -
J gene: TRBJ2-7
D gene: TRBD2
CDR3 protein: CASSLLAGGTYEQYF
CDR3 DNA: TGTGCCAGCAGCCTCCTAGCGGGGGGGACCTACGAGCAGTACTTC

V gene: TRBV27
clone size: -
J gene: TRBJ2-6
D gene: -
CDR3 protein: CASSLHSVGANVLTF
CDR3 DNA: TGTGCCAGCAGTCTCCACAGTGTTGGTGCCAACGTCCTGACTTTC

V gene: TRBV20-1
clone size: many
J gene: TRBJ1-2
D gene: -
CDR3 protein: CSARDQTNGYTF
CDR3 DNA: TGCAGTGCTAGGGACCAGACGAATGGCTACACCTTC

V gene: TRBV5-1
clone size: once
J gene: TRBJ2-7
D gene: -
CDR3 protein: CASSERQAYLSDPYEQYF
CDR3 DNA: TGCGCCAGCAGCGAGAGACAGGCGTACCTATCGGACCCCTACGAGCAGTACTTC

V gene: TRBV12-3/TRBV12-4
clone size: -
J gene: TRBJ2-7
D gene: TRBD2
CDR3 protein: CASRRTSEPSYEQYF
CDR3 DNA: TGTGCCAGCAGACGAACTAGCGAACCCTCCTACGAGCAGTACTTC

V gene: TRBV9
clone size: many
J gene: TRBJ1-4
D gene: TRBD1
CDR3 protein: CASSVEGAGEKLFF
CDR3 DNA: TGTGCCAGCAGCGTAGAGGGGGCGGGAGAAAAACTGTTTTTT

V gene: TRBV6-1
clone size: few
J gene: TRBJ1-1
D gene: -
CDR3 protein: CASSVATAKNTEAFF
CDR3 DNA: TGTGCCAGCAGTGTTGCGACAGCCAAGAACACTGAAGCTTTCTTT

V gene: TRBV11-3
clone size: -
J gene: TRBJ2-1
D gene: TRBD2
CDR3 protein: CAIRASGIYNEQFF
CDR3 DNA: TGTGCCATCCGGGCTAGCGGGATCTACAATGAGCAGTTCTTC

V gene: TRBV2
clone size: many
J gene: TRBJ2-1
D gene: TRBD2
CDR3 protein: CASSNAGGYEQFF
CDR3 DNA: TGTGCCAGCAGCAATGCGGGGGGGTATGAGCAGTTCTTC

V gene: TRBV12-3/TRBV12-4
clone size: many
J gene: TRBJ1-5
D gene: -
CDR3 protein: CASSPGNQPQHF
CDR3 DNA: TGTGCCAGCAGCCCGGGGAATCAGCCCCAGCATTTT

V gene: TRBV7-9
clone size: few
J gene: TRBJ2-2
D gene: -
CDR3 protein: CASSKLNTGELFF
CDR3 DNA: TGTGCCAGCAGCAAATTGAACACCGGGGAGCTGTTTTTT

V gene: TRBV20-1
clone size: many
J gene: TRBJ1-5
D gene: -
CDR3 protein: CSAIDLGGGFQPQHF
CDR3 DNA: TGCAGTGCCATCGATTTGGGGGGGGGATTTCAGCCCCAGCATTTT